The 16 T cell receptor beta chains reported below all come from one sample, sequenced in a study of cytomegalovirus exposure and HLA in healthy donors. PCR amplification relied on 60 Vbeta primers (plus 13 Jbeta primers). TCRdb's table, derived via immunoSEQ multiplex PCR, lists solely in-frame clones and lacks some. This sample has 160,000 or so clones, with around four fifths found just once. The sequencing input was PBMCs. Source of these receptors: a young man in good health and CMV-seronegative.

The chain uses TRBV11-2 and TRBJ2-3; a weak D match, TRBD2 (6 bases). CDR3 size: 16 residues. V lost 3 bases and J lost 8, with 21 bases in between. CDR1 and CDR2 from the germline V gene are SGHAT and FQNNGV. The CDR3 nucleotides are TGTGCCAGCAGCTTGATGGGGGGAGGTGCCAGTGGTACGCAGTATTTT. It codes for CASSLMGGGASGTQYF.

Worth noting for this clone: At the DNA level, this CDR3 is encoded by other sequences in the same sample as well. V and J are TRBV5-1 and TRBJ1-1, with 7 nucleotides matching TRBD1. The V gene end was trimmed by 1 base and the J gene end by 8 bases; junction bases not matched to a gene: 11. The germline V gene has CDR1 SGHRS and CDR2 YFSETQ. The CDR3 contains 15 residues. CDR3 loop: CASSLIFDRAPEAFF. The DNA for the CDR3 is TGCGCCAGCAGCTTGATATTTGACAGGGCCCCCGAAGCTTTCTTT.

The V and J genes are TRBV30 and TRBJ1-2; D not certain. The CDR3 covers 13 residues. The V end lost 0 bases, the J end lost 6 bases, and 11 bases lay between the germline ends. Germline CDR1 GTSNPN, CDR2 SVGIG (reference sequence). The CDR3 here is CAWSVSGFDGYTF. The CDR3 DNA follows: TGTGCCTGGAGTGTATCCGGGTTTGATGGCTACACCTTC.

The V and J genes are TRBV4-3 and TRBJ2-6, with TRBD1 matching over 7 bases. V shed 0 bases, J shed 0 bases, and the junction held 8 bases outside the gene matches. The germline V gene has CDR1 LGHNA and CDR2 YSLEER. The CDR3 runs to 19 residues. DNA of the CDR3: TGCGCCAGCAGCCAAGATTTCGCAGGGGGAAGCTCTGGGGCCAACGTCCTGACTTTC. As protein: CASSQDFAGGSSGANVLTF.

The V gene is TRBV28, the J gene TRBJ1-1; TRBD1 aligns across 9 bases. The junction had 4 bases not matched to a gene; V was cut back by 7 bases and J by 10 bases. Germline CDR1 reads MDHEN; CDR2 reads SYDVKM. The CDR3 contains 11 residues. The CDR3 DNA sequence: TGTGCCAGCAACTCGGACAGGGGAGCTTTCTTT. This encodes CASNSDRGAFF.

The gene calls are TRBV9 and TRBJ2-1, with D possibly matching TRBD2 (6 bases). Germline values: CDR1 SGDLS, CDR2 YYNGEE. Trimming pared 8 bases from V and 0 bases from J, leaving 9 bases between. This CDR3 has 13 amino acids. This chain's CDR3 is CASGGSSYNEQFF. Written as DNA, the CDR3 is TGTGCCAGTGGGGGGAGCTCCTACAATGAGCAGTTCTTC.

This clone was counted a few times. The rearrangement joins TRBV10-3 to TRBJ1-1; D is possibly TRBD1 (5 bases). With 0 bases removed from V and 2 bases from J, the gap between germline ends came to 34 bases. The CDR3 contains 23 residues. Per germline, CDR1 ENHRY and CDR2 SYGVKD. The CDR3 DNA reads TGTGCCATCAGTGAGTCGTTTGATAGGCCCTCGAATGTTCAATTAGGGGTTAACACTGAAGCTTTCTTT. As protein: CAISESFDRPSNVQLGVNTEAFF.

This chain connects TRBV9 to TRBJ2-5; TRBD2 aligns across 9 bases. Germline CDR1 is SGDLS and CDR2 is YYNGEE. V gave up 3 bases and J gave up 2 bases; unmatched junction bases: 5. The CDR3 extends over 15 amino acids. The CDR3 is CASSAGAGGQETQYF. CDR3 DNA sequence: TGTGCCAGCAGCGCCGGAGCGGGGGGTCAAGAGACCCAGTACTTC. Filled out from reference TRBV9 and TRBJ2-5, the complete variable domain reads DSGVTQTPKHLITATGQRVTLRCSPRSGDLSVYWYQQSLDQGLQFLIQYYNGEERAKGNILERFSAQQFPDLHSELNLSSLELGDSALYFCASSAGAGGQETQYFGPGTRLLVL.

The rearrangement uses TRBV9 and TRBJ2-4; D is perhaps TRBD1 (6 bases). CDR3 length equals 15 residues. Looked up from germline, CDR1 is SGDLS and CDR2 is YYNGEE. The germline V and J ends were trimmed by 3 bases and 4 bases, with 14 bases remaining between them. DNA for the CDR3: TGTGCCAGCAGCGAGGGGGACACTATGAAAAACATTCAGTACTTC. This translates into CASSEGDTMKNIQYF.

The chain couples TRBV5-6 to TRBJ2-1, with 7 bases identical to TRBD2. Trimming at V came to 2 bases and at J to 15 bases, leaving 5 bases not matched to a gene. This CDR3 is 11 amino acids long. Germline V gene data show CDR1 as SGHDT and CDR2 as YYEEEE. CDR3 nucleotides: TGTGCCAGCAGCTTTGCGGGAGAGGCGTTCTTC. This translates into CASSFAGEAFF. The full variable domain, completed using reference TRBV5-6 and TRBJ2-1, is DAGVTQSPTHLIKTRGQQVTLRCSPKSGHDTVSWYQQALGQGPQFIFQYYEEEERQRGNFPDRFSGHQFPNYSSELNVNALLLGDSALYLCASSFAGEAFFGPGTRLTVL.

The chain employs TRBV18 and TRBJ1-5; D call uncertain. V dropped 6 bases and J dropped 5 bases, with 20 bases sitting between them. In germline, CDR1 is KGHSH, CDR2 LQKENI. The CDR3 consists of 16 residues. CDR3 DNA sequence: TGTGCCAGCTCGGGAGGCACTTCCTCCCATCATCAGCCCCAGCATTTT. Residues: CASSGGTSSHHQPQHF.

The chain recombines TRBV10-1 with TRBJ2-5, with D possibly being TRBD2 (6 bases). Trimming left V 5 bases short and J 5 bases short, with 9 bases between. Germline CDR1 reads WNHNN; CDR2 reads SYGVQD (reference sequence). CDR3 length: 12 residues. The CDR3 bases are TGCGCCAGCAGTTCCGCGGGGGAGACCCAGTACTTC. Protein product: CASSSAGETQYF.

V and J are TRBV7-3 and TRBJ2-3; TRBD1 is a possible D gene (5 bases). V dropped 5 bases and J dropped 3 bases, with 15 bases sitting between them. CDR1 and CDR2 (germline): SGHTA, FQGTGA. The CDR3 extends over 15 amino acids. CDR3 residues: CASSPTRAKTDTQYF. CDR3 in DNA: TGTGCCAGCAGCCCTACCAGGGCAAAAACAGATACGCAGTATTTT.

The chain joins TRBV2 to TRBJ1-5; a possible D gene is TRBD1 (6 bases). CDR3 length: 13 amino acids. Germline CDR1 SNHLY, CDR2 FYNNEI. Trimming removed 6 bases at V and 5 bases at J, with 11 bases between. This CDR3 is CASRSGAYQPQHF. CDR3 nucleotides: TGTGCCAGCAGATCAGGGGCTTATCAGCCCCAGCATTTT.

The rearrangement joins TRBV6-5 to TRBJ2-7, with a possible D match to TRBD1 (5 bases). This CDR3 contains 15 residues. CDR1 is MNHEY, CDR2 SVGAGI, per germline. Trimming took off 2 bases at V and 1 base at J, with 12 bases between the two ends. The CDR3 bases are TGTGCCAGCAGTTACGGCAGGGAACAGTCCTACGAGCAGTACTTC. Protein: CASSYGREQSYEQYF.

In its sample, this clone was seen once. This rearrangement joins TRBV21-1 to TRBJ1-1; the D call TRBD1 from the table was never checked on the DNA. TRBV21-1 is classified as a pseudogene. The CDR3 covers 16 residues. CDR3 protein: CASSSRDRTMNTEAFF. The CDR3, as DNA: TGTGCCAGCAGCAGTAGGGACAGGACGATGAACACTGAAGCTTTCTTT.